The 31 T cell receptor beta chains given below trace back to one sample, sequenced in a study of blood T cells in healthy people across ages. The authors ran a second PCR of about 6 to 11 cycles using a sample-barcoded 5' primer and a J-beta primer mix. TCRdb recomputed calls from the 5' RACE reads with MiXCR, one row per CDR3 protein. The sample lists hundreds of thousands of distinct CDR3 sequences; around 40% were seen once. The source material was blood. These receptors were obtained from a woman aged 55-75 years in good health.

The count of this clonotype is one. This chain uses TRBV20-1 with TRBJ2-5; 7 nucleotides align to TRBD2. This CDR3 region has 11 residues. Germline V CDR1 and CDR2: DFQATT, SNEGSKA (reference sequence). The trim removed 4 bases at V and 4 bases at J, leaving 0 bases unmatched. The CDR3 DNA follows: TGCAGTGCTACGGGGGGAGAGACCCAGTACTTC. It translates to CSATGGETQYF.

In its sample, this clonotype was seen a few times. The V gene is TRBV12-5, the J gene TRBJ2-1; 13 bases are a match to TRBD2. Germline values: CDR1 LGHNT, CDR2 FRNRAP. The CDR3 consists of 16 residues. V lost 6 bases to trimming and J lost 4 bases; unmatched junction nucleotides: 6. CDR3 protein: CASGPGTSGTYNEQFF. CDR3 nucleotide sequence: TGTGCTAGTGGACCCGGGACTAGCGGGACATACAATGAGCAGTTCTTC.

There are many counts of this clonotype. The rearrangement links TRBV29-1 to TRBJ2-5, with TRBD1 as a possible D gene (6 bases). Trimming removed 8 bases from V and 1 base from J, with 17 bases in between. The V gene's germline CDR1 is SQVTM and CDR2 ANQGSEA. There are 14 residues in the CDR3. The CDR3 DNA is TGCAGCCAGGCCCCAAGGGGGTCCCAAGAGACCCAGTACTTC. Translating gives CSQAPRGSQETQYF.

V usage is TRBV4-2 and J usage is TRBJ1-5, with 10 bases fitting TRBD1. Germline lookup yields CDR1 LGHNA and CDR2 YNFKEQ. The CDR3 runs to 16 residues. V gave up 1 base and J gave up 6 bases; unmatched junction bases: 6. The CDR3 sequence is CASSQAGQGEGQPQHF. CDR3 nucleotides: TGTGCCAGCAGCCAAGCCGGACAGGGGGAAGGTCAGCCCCAGCATTTT.

The chain employs TRBV6-2 or TRBV6-3 and TRBJ2-1; 12 nucleotides line up with TRBD2. CDR3 size: 16 residues. Germline CDR1 and CDR2: MNHEY and SVGEGT. The V and J ends lost 2 bases and 2 bases, in that order; junction bases with no gene match: 1. Written as DNA, the CDR3 is TGTGCCAGCAGTTACCCTAGCGGGAGGGCCTACAATGAGCAGTTCTTC. Translated: CASSYPSGRAYNEQFF.

This clonotype came up many times. This chain links TRBV10-3 with TRBJ2-5, with D possibly being TRBD2 (5 bases). Germline V gene data show CDR1 as ENHRY and CDR2 as SYGVKD. The CDR3 is 14 amino acids. V was trimmed by 5 bases and J by 0 bases, leaving 10 bases between them. CDR3 loop: CAISSGENQETQYF. CDR3 nucleotide sequence: TGTGCCATCAGTTCCGGGGAGAACCAAGAGACCCAGTACTTC.

V and J are TRBV20-1 and TRBJ2-3; 8 nucleotides match TRBD2. The CDR3 length is 16 residues. Germline loops: CDR1 DFQATT, CDR2 SNEGSKA (reference sequence). V shed 5 bases, J shed 6 bases, and the junction held 16 bases outside the gene matches. The CDR3 nucleotides are TGCAGTGCTGGTTACTCGGGACTAGTAATATCTGATACGCAGTATTTT. Protein: CSAGYSGLVISDTQYF.

This clonotype was detected only a few times. The chain couples TRBV25-1 to TRBJ2-4; 7 bases fit TRBD1. This CDR3 is 17 amino acids long. V was clipped by 1 base and J by 0 bases; unmatched bases: 6. Germline V gene sequence: CDR1 MGHDK, CDR2 SYGVNS. The CDR3 is CASSELEGARAKNIQYF. The CDR3 DNA is TGTGCCAGCAGTGAATTAGAGGGGGCGCGAGCCAAAAACATTCAGTACTTC. Supplemented by reference TRBV25-1 and TRBJ2-4, the full variable domain reads EADIYQTPRYLVIGTGKKITLECSQTMGHDKMYWYQQDPGMELHLIHYSYGVNSTEKGDLSSESTVSRIRTEHFPLTLESARPSHTSQYLCASSELEGARAKNIQYFGAGTRLSVL.

This clonotype was seen many times. The rearrangement joins TRBV29-1 to TRBJ2-7, with 12 bases that match TRBD2. Germline values: CDR1 SQVTM, CDR2 ANQGSEA. This CDR3 has 13 amino acids. Losses at the gene ends were 7 bases for V and 7 bases for J; bases not matched to a gene: 8. The CDR3 loop is CSGLLAGGLEQYF. The CDR3, as DNA: TGCAGCGGATTACTAGCGGGAGGTTTGGAGCAGTACTTC.

In this sample, this clonotype turned up once. The chain employs TRBV5-1 and TRBJ2-5; D might be TRBD2 (6 bases). The last part of the DNA fits TRBJ2-7 better; the J call may be wrong. CDR3 size: 13 residues. Germline V gives CDR1 SGHRS, CDR2 YFSETQ. DNA of the CDR3: TGCGCCAGCAGCCACCTTCCGGGGGACGAGCAGTACTTC. Its protein is CASSHLPGDEQYF.

The V and J genes are TRBV7-2 and TRBJ2-7; D perhaps matches TRBD1 (5 bases). Trimming shortened V by 7 bases and J by 1 base, and 14 bases separated the two germline ends. This CDR3 has 14 amino acids. In germline, CDR1 is SGHTA, CDR2 FQGNSA. The CDR3 DNA reads as TGTGCCAGCACCCCCGACAGAGTTTCCTACGAGCAGTACTTC. The encoded protein is CASTPDRVSYEQYF.

In the case of this clonotype: A much larger clone is a single base away; this may be a read error. The chain uses TRBV29-1 and TRBJ2-5; D gene uncertain. This CDR3 has 12 amino acids. Trimming took 0 bases from V and 11 from J, leaving 13 bases between them. The germline V gene has CDR1 SQVTM and CDR2 ANQGSEA. The CDR3 bases are TGCAGCGTTGAAGAACAGCTTGATGAGCAGTACTTC. It specifies CSVEEQLDEQYF.

This clonotype was found a few times. The chain recombines TRBV7-3 with TRBJ2-1, with D possibly called TRBD1 or TRBD2 (5 bases each). Germline loops: CDR1 SGHTA, CDR2 FQGTGA. V was trimmed by 8 bases and J by 3 bases, leaving 17 bases between them. The CDR3 has 15 residues. Here the CDR3 reads CASGSDSRDYNEQFF. The CDR3 region has the DNA TGTGCCAGCGGATCCGACAGTCGGGACTACAATGAGCAGTTCTTC.

This clonotype was seen only a few times. The rearrangement joins TRBV12-3 or TRBV12-4 to TRBJ2-7; TRBD1 agrees at 9 bases. The trim removed 6 bases at V and 5 bases at J, leaving 8 bases unmatched. The length of the CDR3 is 14 residues. The CDR3 reads CASRTGTGTDEQYF. The CDR3 DNA sequence: TGTGCCAGCAGAACCGGGACAGGGACAGACGAGCAGTACTTC.

The V gene is TRBV20-1, the J gene TRBJ2-1; D might be TRBD2 (7 bases). Germline lookup yields CDR1 DFQATT and CDR2 SNEGSKA (reference sequence). Trimming cost V 1 base and J 2 bases, with 12 bases left between them. The CDR3 contains 15 residues. Here the CDR3 reads CSARGGGGPYNEQFF. In DNA form, the CDR3 reads TGCAGTGCTAGAGGAGGCGGGGGCCCCTACAATGAGCAGTTCTTC.

With regard to this clonotype: The junction departs from the called germline gene at one end, perhaps through a read error. The V call is TRBV20-1, the J call TRBJ2-3; possible D gene TRBD2, 6 bases. The CDR3 consists of 13 residues. Germline CDR1 and CDR2: DFQATT and SNEGSKA (reference sequence). Here the CDR3 reads CSAGGLRTDTQYF. The CDR3 DNA follows: TGCAGTGCGGGGGGACTTCGCACGGATACGCAGTATTTT.

V is TRBV3-1 and J is TRBJ2-5, with no clear D. Germline CDR1 and CDR2: LGHDT and YNNKEL (reference sequence). Trimming pared 2 bases from V and 1 base from J, leaving 2 bases between. There are 12 residues in the CDR3. CDR3 amino acids: CASSQFQETQYF. The CDR3 region has the DNA TGTGCCAGCAGCCAATTCCAAGAGACCCAGTACTTC.

The chain's CDR3 is CASSPIPGGRADTQYF. The DNA for the CDR3 is TGTGCCAGCTCACCGATTCCGGGGGGGCGGGCAGATACGCAGTATTTT. The J gene is TRBJ2-3, the V gene TRBV18; 8 bases map to TRBD2. V trimming: 3 bases; J trimming: 4 bases; junction bases outside the gene matches: 9. Germline V gene data show CDR1 as KGHSH and CDR2 as LQKENI. CDR3 length: 16 amino acids.

This chain's CDR3 is CASSLGTGATNYGYTF. CDR3 bases: TGCGCCAGCAGCTTGGGGACAGGGGCTACTAACTATGGCTACACCTTC. V usage is TRBV5-1 and J usage is TRBJ1-2, with TRBD1 identical over 9 bases. The CDR3 is 16 amino acids. Unmatched junction bases numbered 3, after V lost 0 bases and J lost 0 bases. The germline gives CDR1 SGHRS, CDR2 YFSETQ. The full variable domain, completed using reference TRBV5-1 and TRBJ1-2, is KAGVTQTPRYLIKTRGQQVTLSCSPISGHRSVSWYQQTPGQGLQFLFEYFSETQRNKGNFPGRFSGRQFSNSRSEMNVSTLELGDSALYLCASSLGTGATNYGYTFGSGTRLTVV.

The V and J genes are TRBV27 and TRBJ2-1; TRBD2 matches at 8 bases. The J call is uncertain, as TRBJ2-7 better fits the DNA end. From germline, CDR1 is MNHEY and CDR2 SMNVEV (reference sequence). The CDR3 totals 14 residues. The CDR3 spells CASSGSGNNNEQYF. Written as DNA, the CDR3 is TGTGCCAGCAGTGGTAGCGGGAACAACAATGAGCAGTACTTC.

DNA for the CDR3: TGTGCCAGCAGTGACGGGCACAATTCACCCCTCCACTTT. It codes for CASSDGHNSPLHF. J is TRBJ1-6 and V is TRBV6-2 or TRBV6-3; no reliable D call. From germline, CDR1 is MNHEY and CDR2 SVGEGT. This CDR3 is 13 amino acids long. Trimming left V 5 bases short and J 7 bases short, with 9 bases between.

The table lists this clonotype with a few counts. This sequence may be a read error, since a much larger clone differs from it by one base. This chain connects TRBV27 to TRBJ1-5, with 8 nucleotides matching TRBD1. With V trimmed by 6 bases and J by 2 bases, 3 bases remained unmatched. Germline loops: CDR1 MNHEY, CDR2 SMNVEV (reference sequence). CDR3 size: 14 residues. The CDR3 nucleotides read TGTGCCAGCAGCGTGGGACAGGGCAATCAGCCCCAGCATTTT. Protein product: CASSVGQGNQPQHF.

The genes are TRBV5-6 and TRBJ2-2; D is possibly TRBD2 (5 bases). Per germline, CDR1 SGHDT and CDR2 YYEEEE. V dropped 4 bases and J dropped 4 bases, with 8 bases sitting between them. The CDR3 totals 13 residues. The DNA of the CDR3 is TGTGCCAGCAGCGGGAGTTTCACCGGGGAGCTGTTTTTT. It translates to CASSGSFTGELFF.

The J gene is TRBJ2-1, the V gene TRBV4-2; a possible D gene is TRBD2 (5 bases). Germline V gene lookup returns CDR1 LGHNA and CDR2 YNFKEQ. This CDR3 has 14 residues. The V end was cut by 0 bases, the J end by 10 bases, with 13 bases between. Here the CDR3 reads CASSQDLASGEQFF. The CDR3 region has the DNA TGTGCCAGCAGCCAAGATCTTGCGTCGGGAGAGCAGTTCTTC.

The chain links TRBV20-1 to TRBJ2-1, with a tentative D call TRBD2 (6 bases). The assigned J gene may be wrong: the sequence end matches TRBJ2-7 better. The CDR3 covers 17 residues. CDR1 and CDR2 from the germline V gene are DFQATT and SNEGSKA (reference sequence). CDR3 loop: CSARGSGVRGSYNEQYF. The DNA for the CDR3 is TGCAGTGCCCGCGGGTCGGGAGTAAGGGGCTCCTACAATGAGCAGTACTTC.

J is TRBJ2-7 and V is TRBV6-2 or TRBV6-3; D not certain. The CDR3 runs 14 residues. Trimming shortened V by 11 bases and J by 3 bases, and 20 bases separated the two germline ends. Germline V gene sequence: CDR1 MNHEY, CDR2 SVGEGT. The CDR3 here is CACRPVERLYEQYF. The CDR3 DNA follows: TGTGCCTGTCGTCCCGTCGAGCGCCTCTACGAGCAGTACTTC.

Only a few counts were recorded for this clonotype. The chain joins TRBV5-1 to TRBJ2-1, with D unclear. Germline CDR1 and CDR2: SGHRS and YFSETQ. Trimming removed 4 bases at V and 10 bases at J, with 21 bases between. There are 15 residues in the CDR3. CDR3 loop: CASSTASQKGKEQFF. The CDR3 nucleotides read TGCGCCAGCAGCACCGCCTCGCAGAAGGGCAAGGAGCAGTTCTTC.

The sample holds one count of this clonotype. The V and J genes are TRBV5-5 and TRBJ1-2, with TRBD1 as a possible D gene (6 bases). This CDR3 spans 15 amino acids. Germline values: CDR1 SGHKS, CDR2 YYEKEE (reference sequence). Trimming took 4 bases from V and 4 from J, leaving 17 bases between them. Here the CDR3 reads CASSEATGFAYGYTF. The DNA for the CDR3 is TGTGCCAGCAGCGAAGCGACAGGCTTCGCCTATGGCTACACCTTC.

This clonotype has more than one count but fewer than ten. The gene calls are TRBV18 and TRBJ2-7; no definite D call. V lost 2 bases, J lost 5 bases, and 10 bases lay in between. The CDR3 has 13 residues. Germline V CDR1 and CDR2: KGHSH, LQKENI. The chain's CDR3 is CASSPRQTHEQYF. The CDR3 DNA follows: TGTGCCAGCTCACCAAGGCAGACCCACGAGCAGTACTTC.

The sample holds a few counts of this clonotype. V usage is TRBV5-1 and J usage is TRBJ2-5; no reliable D call. Trimming shortened V by 1 base and J by 4 bases, and 17 bases separated the two germline ends. This CDR3 has 16 amino acids. Germline lookup yields CDR1 SGHRS and CDR2 YFSETQ. The CDR3 spells CASSLPLPEAGETQYF. The CDR3 region has the DNA TGCGCCAGCAGCTTGCCCCTCCCGGAAGCAGGAGAGACCCAGTACTTC.

This clonotype was recorded many times. V usage is TRBV5-1 and J usage is TRBJ2-7; D unresolved. The germline V gene has CDR1 SGHRS and CDR2 YFSETQ. Trimming shortened V by 3 bases and J by 3 bases, and 7 bases separated the two germline ends. The CDR3 is made up of 12 amino acids. Written as DNA, the CDR3 is TGCGCCAGCAGCTCCGACCTCTACGAGCAGTACTTC. It codes for CASSSDLYEQYF.